A selection of T cell receptor beta chains follows, all from one sample in a study of T-cell memory formation after mild COVID-19. Using its own MiXCR run on the 5' RACE reads, TCRdb lists one record per CDR3 protein. Seen here are under 350,000 distinct CDR3 sequences, 15% to 20% observed once, and the top ten hold more than 20%. The specimen was PBMCs or a T cell subset sorted from them (not recorded which). These receptors were collected from a man aged 18-30 years who had mild COVID-19 (a few samples of this study predate the infection). Cell type and time point are not known. CDR3s include the opening cysteine and the closing phenylalanine or tryptophan. The D gene is left open where the match is weak. A row's size may be missing; if present it is once, few, many or a size class.

D gene	clone size	V gene	J gene	CDR3 length	CDR3 DNA	CDR3 protein
NA	NA	TRBV19	TRBJ2-2	14	TGTGCCAGTAGTATAGCGGGGACCACCGGGGAGCTGTTTTTT	CASSIAGTTGELFF
NA	NA	TRBV5-1	TRBJ2-3	14	TGCGCCAGCATGGGGGGGCCCCCAGCAGATACGCAGTATTTT	CASMGGPPADTQYF
NA	few	TRBV20-1	TRBJ1-1	14	TGCAGTGGCAAACTCGAGGGCTGGAACACTGAAGCTTTCTTT	CSGKLEGWNTEAFF
TRBD1	NA	TRBV5-6	TRBJ1-2	15	TGTGCCAGCAGCCGGGGACAGGGGTTGGACTATGGCTACACCTTC	CASSRGQGLDYGYTF
NA	many	TRBV7-2	TRBJ2-1	15	TGTGCCAGCAGCTTAGTTACAGGTTCCTACAATGAGCAGTTCTTC	CASSLVTGSYNEQFF
TRBD1	NA	TRBV7-9	TRBJ1-2	16	TGTGCCAGCAGCTTACTCCGTTCGACAGGGAGACGGGGCTACACCTTC	CASSLLRSTGRRGYTF
NA	NA	TRBV4-3	TRBJ1-5	16	TGCGCCAGCAGCCCCAGTGGAGGGGGATGGAATCAGCCCCAGCATTTT	CASSPSGGGWNQPQHF
NA	NA	TRBV20-1	TRBJ2-5	14	TGCAGTGCGTCTCCGGGACACCTGTCCGAGACCCAGTACTTC	CSASPGHLSETQYF
TRBD1	NA	TRBV3-1	TRBJ1-3	14	TGTGCCAGCAGCCGGGACAGGTCTGGAAACACCATATATTTT	CASSRDRSGNTIYF
NA	few	TRBV10-3	TRBJ1-1	13	TGTGCCATCAAGGACTCAGTCGGCACTGAAGCTTTCTTT	CAIKDSVGTEAFF
NA	NA	TRBV12-3/TRBV12-4	TRBJ2-1	11	TGTGCCAGCAGTTTAGGAAGGGTGACGTTCTTC	CASSLGRVTFF
TRBD1	NA	TRBV7-9	TRBJ2-5	15	TGTGCCAGCAGCACGGGACAGGGTCACGGAGAGACCCGGTACTTC	CASSTGQGHGETRYF
TRBD1	once	TRBV25-1	TRBJ2-2	16	TGTGCCAGCAGTGAGACTCAGGGGGCTCCCACCGGGGAGCTGTTTTTT	CASSETQGAPTGELFF
NA	few	TRBV12-3/TRBV12-4	TRBJ2-7	14	TGTGCCAGCACCACCAGAATAGGTGCCCGTTTGAAGTACTTC	CASTTRIGARLKYF
NA	few	TRBV14	TRBJ1-2	14	TGTGCCAGCAGCCAAGGACGGACACGATATGGCTACACCTTC	CASSQGRTRYGYTF
TRBD2	many	TRBV27	TRBJ2-3	17	TGTGCCAGCAGTCCCGTCGGGGGGGGCGGGCCCACAGATACGCAGTATTTT	CASSPVGGGGPTDTQYF
NA	few	TRBV5-6	TRBJ2-7	15	TGTGCCAGCAGCTTAAGACGGAGCCCACTCCACGAGCAGTACTTC	CASSLRRSPLHEQYF